What follows are 21 T cell receptor beta chains derived from one specimen sequenced in a study of OX40 agonist ivuxolimab in advanced cancers. The protocol was immunoSEQ multiplex PCR, while the TCRdb copy is restricted to in-frame clones and leaves out a portion. The table shows 100,000 or so clones, with just over 90% occurring only once. The sample here was CD4+ or CD8+ T cells sorted from blood, taken in a trial of the OX40 agonist ivuxolimab. Receptors were obtained from an adult with an advanced solid tumor such as melanoma, head and neck, liver or kidney cancer.

The chain joins TRBV11-2 to TRBJ2-1; D assignment may be TRBD1 or TRBD2 (5 bases each). CDR1 and CDR2 from the germline V gene are SGHAT and FQNNGV. This CDR3 region has 15 residues. V lost 4 bases, J lost 5 bases, and 15 bases lay in between. In nucleotides, the CDR3 is TGTGCCAGCAGCTATCCGGGACGCCTAAACAATGAGCAGTTCTTC. Protein product: CASSYPGRLNNEQFF.

This chain uses TRBV28 with TRBJ2-5; no clear D gene. The ends were cut back, 5 bases at V and 7 bases at J, with 14 bases in the middle. This CDR3 comprises 13 residues. Germline V gene lookup returns CDR1 MDHEN and CDR2 SYDVKM. The CDR3 is CASSPDTRGTQYF. As DNA, the CDR3 is TGTGCCAGCAGTCCGGATACAAGAGGGACCCAGTACTTC. The variable domain in full, completed from reference TRBV28 and TRBJ2-5, reads DVKVTQSSRYLVKRTGEKVFLECVQDMDHENMFWYRQDPGLGLRLIYFSYDVKMKEKGDIPEGYSVSREKKERFSLILESASTNQTSMYLCASSPDTRGTQYFGPGTRLLVL.

The chain uses TRBV28 and TRBJ2-5, with D perhaps assigned TRBD1 or TRBD2 (6 bases each). This CDR3 is 14 amino acids long. V dropped 9 bases and J dropped 2 bases, with 16 bases sitting between them. In germline, CDR1 is MDHEN, CDR2 SYDVKM. The CDR3 spells CASREGGGQETQYF. CDR3 coding DNA: TGTGCCAGTCGTGAGGGGGGAGGACAAGAGACCCAGTACTTC.

The rearrangement links TRBV7-2 to TRBJ2-1; D is uncertain. Germline assignment: CDR1 SGHTA and CDR2 FQGNSA. V was clipped by 1 base and J by 2 bases, with 9 bases between them. The CDR3 has 15 amino acids. CDR3 in DNA: TGTGCCAGCAGCTTAGGGGGTCTAACCTACAATGAGCAGTTCTTC. It encodes CASSLGGLTYNEQFF.

A single count supports this clone. The gene calls are TRBV6-1 and TRBJ2-4; D gene ambiguous. Germline lookup yields CDR1 MNHNS and CDR2 SASEGT. The V end lost 1 base, the J end lost 3 bases, and 10 bases lay between the germline ends. The CDR3 runs 15 residues. The CDR3 nucleotides read TGTGCCAGCAGTGAAGGGGGTTTTGGCAAAAACATTCAGTACTTC. Protein sequence: CASSEGGFGKNIQYF.

The chain carries TRBV29-1 and TRBJ2-1; the D gene is possibly TRBD2 (6 bases). The V gene's germline CDR1 is SQVTM and CDR2 ANQGSEA. This CDR3 has 16 residues. V lost 4 bases, J lost 1 base, and 17 bases lay in between. The CDR3 region is CSVVSFGSGSYNEQFF. The CDR3 DNA is TGCAGCGTTGTGTCGTTCGGGAGTGGGTCCTACAATGAGCAGTTCTTC.

The rearrangement joins TRBV19 to TRBJ1-5; possible D gene TRBD1, 6 bases. CDR3 length equals 12 residues. The germline gives CDR1 LNHDA, CDR2 SQIVND (reference sequence). The ends were cut back, 8 bases at V and 6 bases at J, with 11 bases in the middle. In DNA form, the CDR3 reads TGTGCCAGTGGACAGCGGCTTCAGCCCCAGCATTTT. Translated: CASGQRLQPQHF.

The genes are TRBV27 and TRBJ2-7, with a possible D match to TRBD2 (5 bases). CDR3 length equals 12 residues. Trimming cost V 2 bases and J 5 bases, with 7 bases left between them. Looked up from germline, CDR1 is MNHEY and CDR2 is SMNVEV (reference sequence). This CDR3 is CASSLIGDEQYF. The DNA of the CDR3 is TGTGCCAGCAGTTTAATCGGGGACGAGCAGTACTTC.

V is TRBV5-4 and J is TRBJ2-1; 7 nucleotides align to TRBD2. Germline CDR1 and CDR2: SGHNT and YYREEE (reference sequence). The CDR3 runs to 15 residues. V was pared by 4 bases and J by 1 base, with 5 bases of the junction left unmatched. The CDR3 nucleotides are TGTGCCAGCAGCCCCAGCGGGATGTCCTACAATGAGCAGTTCTTC. It specifies CASSPSGMSYNEQFF. Using reference TRBV5-4 and TRBJ2-1 for the parts outside the CDR3, the full variable domain is ETGVTQSPTHLIKTRGQQVTLRCSSQSGHNTVSWYQQALGQGPQFIFQYYREEENGRGNFPPRFSGLQFPNYSSELNVNALELDDSALYLCASSPSGMSYNEQFFGPGTRLTVL.

This clone has just one count. The chain employs TRBV20-1 and TRBJ2-1, with TRBD2 as a possible D gene (5 bases). The germline CDR1 and CDR2 sequences are DFQATT and SNEGSKA (reference sequence). V shed 6 bases and J shed 7 bases, with 10 bases lying between them. There are 11 residues in the CDR3. CDR3: CSAQLGNEQFF. The CDR3 bases are TGCAGTGCACAACTAGGGAATGAGCAGTTCTTC.

The chain links TRBV6-4 to TRBJ2-7, with TRBD2 identical over 11 bases. V gave up 1 base and J gave up 2 bases; unmatched junction bases: 7. The CDR3 totals 17 residues. The germline V gene has CDR1 MRHNA and CDR2 SNTAGT. CDR3 in DNA: TGTGCCAGCAGTGACTTCCTAGCGGGAGGAGAACCCTACGAGCAGTACTTC. Its translation is CASSDFLAGGEPYEQYF.

This clone appeared once. This chain uses TRBV19 with TRBJ2-3, with TRBD1 as a possible D gene (6 bases). There are 16 residues in the CDR3. The germline V and J ends were trimmed by 5 bases and 6 bases, with 21 bases remaining between them. Germline values: CDR1 LNHDA, CDR2 SQIVND (reference sequence). In DNA, the CDR3 is TGTGCCAGTAGTCCCCAGGGGCAGGGAGAGCGCGATACGCAGTATTTT. Translating gives CASSPQGQGERDTQYF.

This clone appeared once. This chain joins TRBV5-5 and TRBJ2-2; 7 nucleotides match TRBD2. Per the germline V gene, CDR1 is SGHKS and CDR2 is YYEKEE (reference sequence). The CDR3 length is 15 residues. After removal of 1 base from V and 6 bases from J, the junction contained 6 bases not matched to a gene. The CDR3 reads CASSLMAGVAGELFF. Written as DNA, the CDR3 is TGTGCCAGCAGCTTGATGGCGGGAGTCGCCGGGGAGCTGTTTTTT.

This clone appeared once. The rearrangement uses TRBV18 and TRBJ2-7; D may be TRBD2 (6 bases). Trimming took 2 bases from V and 6 from J, leaving 8 bases between them. Germline-derived CDR1 and CDR2 are KGHSH and LQKENI. The CDR3 has 12 residues. CDR3 loop: CASSPEGLEQYF. Written as DNA, the CDR3 is TGTGCCAGCTCACCAGAGGGACTCGAGCAGTACTTC.

This rearrangement joins TRBV29-1 to TRBJ1-2, with 7 positions matching TRBD1. The CDR3 covers 11 residues. Germline V CDR1 and CDR2: SQVTM, ANQGSEA. Trimming removed 6 bases from V and 12 bases from J; junction bases left unmatched: 10. CDR3: CSVSRDSPHTF. CDR3 in DNA: TGCAGCGTCAGCCGGGACAGTCCCCACACCTTC.

This clone has only a few counts. This sequence joins TRBV11-1 and TRBJ2-1; TRBD2 aligns across 10 bases. Germline V gives CDR1 SGHAT, CDR2 FQDESV (reference sequence). With 5 bases clipped from V and 7 bases from J, the junction kept 11 bases outside the gene matches. The CDR3 length is 16 residues. The CDR3 loop is CASSPSGRAAGNEQFF. DNA of the CDR3: TGTGCCAGCAGCCCCAGCGGGAGGGCCGCGGGGAATGAGCAGTTCTTC.

The chain links TRBV5-1 to TRBJ2-5; weak D call: TRBD1 (5 bases). The CDR3 extends over 16 amino acids. CDR1 and CDR2 (germline): SGHRS, YFSETQ. V lost 0 bases to trimming and J lost 3 bases, with 15 bases between them. The CDR3 region has the DNA TGCGCCAGCAGCTTGGTGGCAGGGCTGAGCGAAGAGACCCAGTACTTC. It codes for CASSLVAGLSEETQYF.

The chain has TRBV19 and TRBJ1-2; weak D call: TRBD1 (6 bases). V was trimmed by 9 bases and J by 5 bases, leaving 10 bases between them. Germline V gene lookup returns CDR1 LNHDA and CDR2 SQIVND (reference sequence). The CDR3 has 11 amino acids. CDR3 residues: CASWTAYGYTF. The CDR3 DNA is TGTGCCAGCTGGACAGCTTATGGCTACACCTTC.

V usage is TRBV5-6 and J usage is TRBJ2-1; 9 nucleotides align to TRBD1. CDR1 and CDR2 from the germline V gene are SGHDT and YYEEEE. V shed 3 bases, J shed 7 bases, and the junction held 11 bases outside the gene matches. This CDR3 region has 16 residues. As DNA, the CDR3 is TGTGCCAGCAGCTCTCCGAGGGACAGGGTTCGTAATGAGCAGTTCTTC. Protein product: CASSSPRDRVRNEQFF. The complete variable domain, with remaining parts taken from reference TRBV5-6 and TRBJ2-1, reads DAGVTQSPTHLIKTRGQQVTLRCSPKSGHDTVSWYQQALGQGPQFIFQYYEEEERQRGNFPDRFSGHQFPNYSSELNVNALLLGDSALYLCASSSPRDRVRNEQFFGPGTRLTVL.

The rearrangement uses TRBV28 and TRBJ1-1; D not certain. Germline CDR1 is MDHEN and CDR2 is SYDVKM. V gave up 6 bases and J gave up 5 bases, with 16 bases separating them. CDR3 size: 14 residues. The CDR3 sequence is CASSLSRAGTEAFF. The CDR3 nucleotides read TGTGCCAGCAGCCTTTCGAGAGCGGGGACTGAAGCTTTCTTT.

The rearrangement links TRBV12-5 to TRBJ2-1; 8 bases match TRBD2. J lost 3 bases, V lost 3 bases, and 7 bases had no gene match. CDR3 length: 16 amino acids. Germline values: CDR1 LGHNT, CDR2 FRNRAP. CDR3 loop: CASGFIPGGFYNEQFF. The DNA of the CDR3 is TGTGCTAGTGGTTTTATTCCGGGAGGGTTCTACAATGAGCAGTTCTTC.